This T cell receptor beta chain was documented in a study of cytomegalovirus exposure and HLA in healthy donors. Unmatched junction bases numbered 11, after V lost 4 bases and J lost 0 bases. This CDR3 contains 18 residues. Germline values: CDR1 SGHTA, CDR2 FQGTGA. Donors had nominal health at sampling but likely had unrecorded immune exposures. PCR was performed using 60 Vbeta and 13 Jbeta primers. The protocol was immunoSEQ multiplex PCR, while the TCRdb copy is restricted to in-frame clones and leaves out a portion. The sample includes about 140,000 clones, about 75% seen only once; the top ten take approximately 3.2%.

The genes are TRBV7-3 and TRBJ2-2, with 7 bases that match TRBD1. Sample: PBMCs. This receptor was obtained from a man aged 40-49 years in good health and CMV-seronegative. The CDR3 DNA sequence: TGTGCCAGCAGCTCGAGGGCGCTAGGGGGCACGAACACCGGGGAGCTGTTTTTT. Amino acid sequence: CASSSRALGGTNTGELFF. Combining the CDR3 with reference TRBV7-3 and TRBJ2-2 gives the whole variable domain GAGVSQTPSNKVTEKGKYVELRCDPISGHTALYWYRQSLGQGPEFLIYFQGTGAADDSGLPNDRFFAVRPEGSVSTLKIQRTERGDSAVYLCASSSRALGGTNTGELFFGEGSRLTVL.